Below, one TCR beta chain is given with its context. Its antigen is not known. TCRdb ran MiXCR on the reads and lists one entry per CDR3 protein. The repertoire includes a few hundred thousand distinct CDR3 sequences, 25% of them detected once, and 13% sits in the top ten. The entry originates in a study of T cell repertoires in cytomegalovirus infection. V was clipped by 0 bases and J by 7 bases, with 16 bases between them. CDR1 and CDR2 from the germline V gene are MRHNA and SNTAGT. The CDR3 loop spans 16 amino acids. The receptor was isolated from a human donor in good health (CMV status not recorded). Some clones in this sample may be carry-over from other donors' samples. This chain joins TRBV6-4 and TRBJ2-1; D is possibly TRBD1 (6 bases). Here the sequenced sample was cultured PBMCs, taken from culture after CMV antigen stimulation. DNA of the CDR3: TGTGCCAGCAGTGACTCGAAGTACAGGGAAAGGAATGAGCAGTTCTTC. It yields the protein CASSDSKYRERNEQFF.